This T cell receptor beta chain was profiled in a study of cytomegalovirus exposure and HLA in healthy donors. Overall study results and limits: CMV serostatus alone was available as immune exposure information. Usually a TCR sequence was rare, but some public TCRs were found in many donors. Previous analysis showed most TCR beta V segments were productive about 87% or about 30% of the time.

The donors were healthy bone marrow donors. This clone is a singleton in its sample. Its antigen remains unknown. The PCR used 60 Vbeta and 13 Jbeta primers. The protocol was immunoSEQ multiplex PCR, while the TCRdb copy is restricted to in-frame clones and leaves out a portion. Counted here are 200,000 to 250,000 clones, about 89% occurring once; the ten biggest clones make up around 1%. Germline V CDR1 and CDR2: SGHRS, YFSETQ. Trimming removed 5 bases from V and 2 bases from J; junction bases left unmatched: 8. This CDR3 region has 15 residues. This sequence was found in a woman under 30 in good health and CMV-seronegative. The chain employs TRBV5-1 and TRBJ2-5, with 8 bases aligning to TRBD2. The sample comprised PBMCs. The CDR3 loop reads CASRRSGGRQETQYF. CDR3 coding DNA: TGCGCCAGCAGAAGGAGCGGGGGTAGACAAGAGACCCAGTACTTC.